These 8 T cell receptor beta chains originate from one sample sequenced in a study of T cell responses to AZD1222 COVID-19 vaccine. The method was immunoSEQ multiplex PCR; TCRdb's version includes in-frame clones alone and lacks a portion of them. This table holds around 99,000 clones, roughly nine tenths found once. The sequences come from peripheral blood, collected on day 0 of AZD1222 vaccination. All receptors derive from an adult in good health.

V and J are TRBV5-6 and TRBJ1-3; D might be TRBD1 (5 bases). V gave up 0 bases and J gave up 0 bases, with 7 bases separating them. The CDR3 is 15 amino acids. Germline lookup yields CDR1 SGHDT and CDR2 YYEEEE. CDR3 region: CASSLAGPSGNTIYF. In DNA, the CDR3 is TGTGCCAGCAGCTTGGCGGGACCCTCTGGAAACACCATATATTTT.

The genes are TRBV6-1 and TRBJ2-7; 10 positions agree with TRBD2. V dropped 8 bases and J dropped 4; count of bases not matched to a gene: 8. The CDR3 extends over 14 amino acids. Germline lookup yields CDR1 MNHNS and CDR2 SASEGT. As DNA, the CDR3 is TGTGCCAGCTACCAGGCTAGCGGGAGTTACGAGCAGTACTTC. Its protein is CASYQASGSYEQYF.

This chain joins TRBV7-9 and TRBJ1-2; D possibly corresponds to TRBD1 (5 bases). This CDR3 is 12 amino acids long. Germline values: CDR1 SEHNR, CDR2 FQNEAQ (reference sequence). Trimming shortened V by 6 bases and J by 5 bases, and 10 bases separated the two germline ends. The CDR3 reads CASSFRVYGYTF. CDR3 bases: TGTGCCAGCAGTTTCAGGGTTTATGGCTACACCTTC.

The chain uses TRBV2 and TRBJ2-2, with 13 bases aligning to TRBD2. Germline lookup yields CDR1 SNHLY and CDR2 FYNNEI. The CDR3 loop spans 15 amino acids. The CDR3 sequence: CGATSGGLNTGELFF. CDR3 nucleotide sequence: TGTGGGGCGACTAGCGGGGGGTTAAACACCGGGGAGCTGTTTTTT.

The rearrangement joins TRBV27 to TRBJ1-6; TRBD1 aligns across 8 bases. This CDR3 contains 15 residues. V shed 5 bases, J shed 5 bases, and the junction held 5 bases outside the gene matches. Germline CDR1 is MNHEY and CDR2 is SMNVEV (reference sequence). The CDR3 loop reads CASSPGDRNNSPLHF. In nucleotides, the CDR3 is TGTGCCAGCAGTCCGGGGGACAGGAATAATTCACCCCTCCACTTT.

The chain carries TRBV2 and TRBJ2-7; 8 nucleotides line up with TRBD1. The CDR3 is 13 residues long. The ends lost 6 bases at V and 5 bases at J; junction bases unmatched: 6. Germline V CDR1 and CDR2: SNHLY, FYNNEI. The CDR3 bases are TGTGCCAGCAGACCCCTACAGGGGGACGAGCAGTACTTC. Its protein is CASRPLQGDEQYF.

The V and J genes are TRBV7-6 and TRBJ2-6; D uncertain. Looked up from germline, CDR1 is SGHVS and CDR2 is FNYEAQ. The CDR3 loop spans 17 amino acids. V lost 1 base, J lost 0 bases, and 10 bases lay in between. This CDR3 is CASSLVGRSSGANVLTF. CDR3 nucleotides: TGTGCCAGCAGCTTAGTTGGACGGAGCTCTGGGGCCAACGTCCTGACTTTC.

V and J are TRBV2 and TRBJ2-3; D is uncertain. CDR1 is SNHLY, CDR2 FYNNEI, per germline. The CDR3 is 13 residues long. The V gene lost 7 bases and the J gene lost 6 bases, with 14 bases spanning the gap. The chain's CDR3 is CASTPGRWDTQYF. CDR3 coding DNA: TGTGCCAGCACACCAGGACGGTGGGATACGCAGTATTTT.